The rows below give T cell receptor beta chains drawn from one sample of a study of blood T cell repertoires in COVID-19. The assay was immunoSEQ multiplex PCR, and TCRdb's table has in-frame clones only and misses some. Of around 19,000 clones in the sample, approximately 90% were seen once. The sequenced material came from peripheral blood. The origin of the receptors is a human donor in a cohort sampled during active COVID-19. The donor label of this sample is uncertain. CDR3s include the opening cysteine and the closing phenylalanine or tryptophan. A D gene is named only where the DNA matches it firmly. Size values are once, few and many counts, or a class for expanded clones, and some rows have none.

cdr3_length,d_call,v_call,clone_size,j_call,cdr3_nt,cdr3_aa
16,.,TRBV18,.,TRBJ2-1,TGTGCCAGCTCACCACTAGCAGGGTCCAAATACAATGAGCAGTTCTTC,CASSPLAGSKYNEQFF
17,.,TRBV11-3,.,TRBJ1-3,TGTGCCAGCAGCTTAGTTACAGGTGAACGCTCTGGAAACACCATATATTTT,CASSLVTGERSGNTIYF
13,.,TRBV12-3/TRBV12-4,.,TRBJ2-7,TGTGCCAGCAGTTTTGTCGAGGTCTACGAGCAGTACTTC,CASSFVEVYEQYF
16,.,TRBV27,.,TRBJ2-2,TGTGCCAGCAGTTTCAGCGGCGGGGCGAACACCGGGGAGCTGTTTTTT,CASSFSGGANTGELFF
13,.,TRBV29-1,.,TRBJ2-1,TGCAGCGTCCGACATTACTCCTACAATGAGCAGTTCTTC,CSVRHYSYNEQFF
15,TRBD1,TRBV5-1,.,TRBJ1-2,TGCGCCAGCAGCCTGGGGCAGGGGGCGGACTATGGCTACACCTTC,CASSLGQGADYGYTF
17,TRBD1,TRBV4-2,once,TRBJ2-2,TGTGCCAGCAGCCAAGACACCGGGACAGGGGCCACCGGGGAGCTGTTTTTT,CASSQDTGTGATGELFF
16,TRBD2,TRBV5-5,few,TRBJ2-5,TGTGCCAGCAGCCCCCAGCGGGGAGGGCCGCCAGAGACCCAGTACTTC,CASSPQRGGPPETQYF
14,.,TRBV18,.,TRBJ2-3,TGTGCCAGCTCACCAGACAGCTTCACAGATACGCAGTATTTT,CASSPDSFTDTQYF
13,.,TRBV7-2,few,TRBJ2-1,TGTGCCAGCAGCTTAACAAACTACAATGAGCAGTTCTTC,CASSLTNYNEQFF
13,.,TRBV11-2,few,TRBJ2-7,TGTGCCAGCAGCTTGGTCAGTTCCTACGAGCAGTACTTC,CASSLVSSYEQYF
14,TRBD2,TRBV5-1,.,TRBJ2-1,TGCGCCAGCAGCCCGCAGACTAGCGGCAATGAGCAGTTCTTC,CASSPQTSGNEQFF
16,TRBD1,TRBV5-1,.,TRBJ1-2,TGCGCCAGCAGCCCTAACGCCGGGACAGCCTTTTATGGCTACACCTTC,CASSPNAGTAFYGYTF
14,.,TRBV29-1,.,TRBJ2-1,TGCAGCGTTGGGAGGGACGCTGCCTACAATGAGCAGTTCTTC,CSVGRDAAYNEQFF
13,.,TRBV7-6,.,TRBJ2-3,TGTGCCAGCAGCTTAGTGACTGGTGATACGCAGTATTTT,CASSLVTGDTQYF
14,TRBD1,TRBV3-1/TRBV3-2,.,TRBJ1-2,TGTGCCAGCAGCCCTACAGGGGGAGGGTATGGCTACACCTTC,CASSPTGGGYGYTF
15,.,TRBV30,.,TRBJ1-5,TGTGCCTGGAGCCCAATTGGAGGGGGCAATCAGCCCCAGCATTTT,CAWSPIGGGNQPQHF
13,.,TRBV6-5,.,TRBJ2-5,TGTGCCAGCAGTTACCTCGGCGGGGAGACCCAGTACTTC,CASSYLGGETQYF
16,TRBD1,TRBV9,.,TRBJ2-3,TGTGCCAGCAGCCCTCCGGGACAGGGATTGGCAGATACGCAGTATTTT,CASSPPGQGLADTQYF
14,.,TRBV11-3,.,TRBJ2-3,TGTGCCAGCAGTTCCGATCTGAGGACAGATACGCAGTATTTT,CASSSDLRTDTQYF
13,TRBD1,TRBV5-1,.,TRBJ2-7,TGCGCCAGCAGCGCGGACAGGTCCCACGAGCAGTACTTC,CASSADRSHEQYF
16,TRBD1,TRBV7-9,.,TRBJ1-5,TGTGCCAGCAGCTCCCAAAGGGACAGGAGCAATCAGCCCCAGCATTTT,CASSSQRDRSNQPQHF
18,.,TRBV4-1,once,TRBJ1-2,TGCGCCAGCAGCCTAGTCGGGGATAAGGTAGAACCTTCTTATGGCTACACCTTC,CASSLVGDKVEPSYGYTF
16,TRBD2,TRBV19,.,TRBJ2-1,TGTGCCAGTTCCGGGACTAGCGGGATCTCCTACAATGAGCAGTTCTTC,CASSGTSGISYNEQFF
15,.,TRBV18,.,TRBJ2-2,TGTGCCAGCTCACCACGGAGGGGAGAGACCGGGGAGCTGTTTTTT,CASSPRRGETGELFF
13,.,TRBV5-1,.,TRBJ2-1,TGCGCCAGCAGCTTGTATGCGGGGCTTGAGCAGTTCTTC,CASSLYAGLEQFF
15,.,TRBV5-1,few,TRBJ2-2,TGCGCCAGCAGCTTGGAGGGGCGGACCACCGGGGAGCTGTTTTTT,CASSLEGRTTGELFF
15,.,TRBV27,.,TRBJ2-3,TGTGCCAGCAGTTTAGAGCGGGCTAGCACAGATACGCAGTATTTT,CASSLERASTDTQYF
15,.,TRBV2,.,TRBJ1-1,TGTGCCAGCAGTACGCAAGGACAGCTGAACACTGAAGCTTTCTTT,CASSTQGQLNTEAFF